Listed here are 32 T cell receptor beta chains from one sample, sequenced in a study of blood T cell repertoires in COVID-19. The table came from immunoSEQ multiplex PCR; TCRdb's copy has only in-frame clones and leaves some out. The sample lists around 150,000 clones, approximately 80% occurring once. Material: peripheral blood. Receptors were obtained from a human donor in a cohort sampled during active COVID-19.

The table lists this clone with a few counts. J is TRBJ2-7 and V is TRBV6-5, with D tentatively TRBD2 (5 bases). Germline V lookup: CDR1 MNHEY, CDR2 SVGAGI. V was pared by 4 bases and J by 4 bases, with 17 bases between. This CDR3 contains 15 residues. The CDR3 is CASSWSAALGYEQYF. The CDR3 bases are TGTGCCAGCAGTTGGTCAGCGGCTTTGGGGTACGAGCAGTACTTC.

The chain carries TRBV19 and TRBJ1-5; 9 bases are a match to TRBD1. J gave up 4 bases and V 5 bases, and 6 bases lay outside the gene matches. The V gene's germline CDR1 is LNHDA and CDR2 SQIVND (reference sequence). This CDR3 is 15 amino acids long. The CDR3 is CASSAVGTGNQPQHF. The CDR3 coding sequence is TGTGCCAGTAGTGCTGTAGGGACAGGGAATCAGCCCCAGCATTTT.

J is TRBJ1-2 and V is TRBV21-1; the table assigns TRBD1, which was not confirmed against the DNA. TRBV21-1 is flagged as a pseudogene. This CDR3 comprises 18 residues. The CDR3 coding sequence is TGTGCCAGCAGCCTAAAGGGGGTGGGTAGGCCCCTAAACTATGGCTACACCTTC. As protein: CASSLKGVGRPLNYGYTF.

This clone was counted ten times or more. The rearrangement joins TRBV19 to TRBJ2-2; 9 bases match TRBD2. The germline V gene has CDR1 LNHDA and CDR2 SQIVND (reference sequence). CDR3 size: 18 residues. V lost 4 bases to trimming and J lost 5 bases; unmatched junction nucleotides: 14. The CDR3 DNA reads as TGTGCCAGTAGTAGCCGAAGCCGCGGGGGGGCCTGGACCGGGGAGCTGTTTTTT. This gives the protein CASSSRSRGGAWTGELFF.

The V call is TRBV11-3, the J call TRBJ2-5, with 7 bases that match TRBD2. CDR1 SGHNT and CDR2 YENEEA come from the germline V gene. This CDR3 is 15 amino acids long. The V segment lost 3 bases and the J segment 3 bases; nucleotides outside the gene matches: 7. The CDR3 loop reads CASSFGGGIEETQYF. In DNA form, the CDR3 reads TGTGCCAGCAGCTTTGGCGGGGGAATTGAAGAGACCCAGTACTTC.

The table lists this clone with a few counts. The chain joins TRBV11-3 to TRBJ2-5; TRBD1 matches at 8 bases. The germline V gene encodes CDR1 SGHNT and CDR2 YENEEA. The CDR3 is 15 amino acids. V trimming: 1 base; J trimming: 4 bases; junction bases outside the gene matches: 5. CDR3 amino acids: CASSLGGRGPETQYF. In DNA form, the CDR3 reads TGTGCCAGCAGCTTAGGCGGCAGGGGGCCAGAGACCCAGTACTTC.

The rearrangement links TRBV9 to TRBJ1-6, with D perhaps TRBD1 (6 bases). V was trimmed by 2 bases and J by 6 bases, leaving 15 bases between them. The CDR3 runs to 16 residues. Germline V gene data show CDR1 as SGDLS and CDR2 as YYNGEE. The CDR3 sequence: CASSVDPGTLNSPLHF. The CDR3 bases are TGTGCCAGCAGCGTTGACCCCGGGACACTTAATTCACCCCTCCACTTT.

This clone was counted only a few times. V usage is TRBV7-2 and J usage is TRBJ2-5; maybe TRBD1 (5 bases). The germline gives CDR1 SGHTA, CDR2 FQGNSA. CDR3 length: 14 amino acids. V was trimmed by 5 bases and J by 1 base, leaving 11 bases between them. The CDR3, as DNA: TGTGCCAGCAGCCTGTCAGGGATCCAAGAGACCCAGTACTTC. This encodes CASSLSGIQETQYF.

V is TRBV6-6 and J is TRBJ1-1, with D maybe TRBD1 (5 bases). The V and J ends lost 2 bases and 4 bases respectively, with 11 bases between them. The germline V gene has CDR1 MNHNY and CDR2 SVGAGI (reference sequence). This CDR3 spans 14 amino acids. The CDR3 DNA reads as TGTGCCAGCAGTTACAGGGGAGGCGGCACTGAAGCTTTCTTT. It yields the protein CASSYRGGGTEAFF.

This clone has just a few counts. V is TRBV5-1 and J is TRBJ2-5, with a tentative D call TRBD2 (6 bases). CDR3 size: 14 residues. CDR1 is SGHRS, CDR2 YFSETQ, per germline. Trimming cost V 2 bases and J 5 bases, with 13 bases left between them. CDR3 loop: CASSFWDWGETQYF. The CDR3 DNA reads TGCGCCAGCAGCTTCTGGGACTGGGGGGAGACCCAGTACTTC.

This clone is labeled as large. The rearrangement joins TRBV19 to TRBJ1-1; tentative D call: TRBD1 (5 bases). Germline values: CDR1 LNHDA, CDR2 SQIVND (reference sequence). This CDR3 is 13 amino acids long. V was clipped by 6 bases and J by 6 bases, with 14 bases between them. This chain's CDR3 is CASRTGQDAEAFF. CDR3 nucleotides: TGTGCCAGTAGGACTGGACAAGACGCTGAAGCTTTCTTT.

The chain joins TRBV6-1 to TRBJ2-4; 8 bases fit TRBD1. Germline CDR1 MNHNS, CDR2 SASEGT. The V gene end was trimmed by 3 bases and the J gene end by 8 bases; junction bases not matched to a gene: 9. The CDR3 totals 15 residues. CDR3 region: CASSEPTGAEDIQYF. CDR3 DNA: TGTGCCAGCAGTGAGCCGACAGGGGCGGAGGACATTCAGTACTTC.

This chain links TRBV7-3 with TRBJ2-3; weak D call: TRBD2 (5 bases). The germline V and J ends were trimmed by 5 bases and 14 bases, with 17 bases remaining between them. The length of the CDR3 is 12 residues. Looked up from germline, CDR1 is SGHTA and CDR2 is FQGTGA. The CDR3 here is CASSPTGNRLYF. As DNA, the CDR3 is TGTGCCAGCAGCCCCACCGGGAATCGACTGTATTTT.

The V gene is TRBV7-3, the J gene TRBJ2-2; D is unclear. V shed 1 base and J shed 5 bases, with 11 bases lying between them. The CDR3 runs 15 residues. CDR1 and CDR2 (germline): SGHTA, FQGTGA. CDR3 region: CASSLSASRTGELFF. CDR3 coding DNA: TGTGCCAGCAGCTTAAGTGCCTCACGGACCGGGGAGCTGTTTTTT.

The chain employs TRBV5-1 and TRBJ1-1; TRBD1 is a possible D gene (6 bases). CDR1 is SGHRS and CDR2 is YFSETQ in the germline V gene. The CDR3 length is 15 residues. The V end lost 1 base, the J end lost 3 bases, and 13 bases lay between the germline ends. The CDR3 loop is CASSLLQGGDTEAFF. For the CDR3, the DNA is TGCGCCAGCAGCTTGCTACAGGGCGGTGACACTGAAGCTTTCTTT.

The chain recombines TRBV4-2 with TRBJ2-3; maybe TRBD1 (5 bases). Trimming shortened V by 0 bases and J by 6 bases, and 13 bases separated the two germline ends. From germline, CDR1 is LGHNA and CDR2 YNFKEQ. CDR3 length: 15 residues. This CDR3 reads CASSQEVGPRDTQYF. The CDR3, as DNA: TGTGCCAGCAGCCAAGAAGTGGGGCCTCGGGATACGCAGTATTTT.

The DNA of the CDR3 is TGTGCCAGCAGCCAATCGGACAGAAAGGACGGGGAGCTGTTTTTT. Translated: CASSQSDRKDGELFF. The genes are TRBV3-1 (or the pseudogene TRBV3-2) and TRBJ2-2; TRBD1 might be the D (6 bases). The CDR3 sequence is 15 residues long. Trimming cost V 2 bases and J 7 bases, with 14 bases left between them. Germline CDR1 LGHDT, CDR2 YNNKEL (reference sequence).

The V gene is TRBV11-3, the J gene TRBJ2-2, with TRBD1 identical over 8 bases. This CDR3 comprises 17 residues. Germline V lookup: CDR1 SGHNT, CDR2 YENEEA. After removal of 0 bases from V and 3 bases from J, the junction contained 6 bases not matched to a gene. This CDR3 reads CASSLELQGVYTGELFF. CDR3 bases: TGTGCCAGCAGCTTAGAGTTACAGGGGGTCTACACCGGGGAGCTGTTTTTT.

This clone has just a few counts. The chain uses TRBV4-1 and TRBJ1-2, with D tentatively TRBD1 (6 bases). Trimming stripped 0 bases from V and 4 bases from J, with 6 bases between. Germline CDR1 MGHRA, CDR2 YSYEKL. The CDR3 has 13 amino acids. CDR3 in DNA: TGCGCCAGCAGCCAAGAACAGGGCTATGGCTACACCTTC. This sequence encodes CASSQEQGYGYTF.

V gene TRBV12-3 or TRBV12-4 combines with J gene TRBJ1-1; D perhaps matches TRBD1 (5 bases). Trimming stripped 5 bases from V and 1 base from J, with 8 bases between. CDR3 size: 13 residues. The CDR3 loop is CASSLTGNTEAFF. The DNA of the CDR3 is TGTGCCAGCAGTCTTACAGGGAACACTGAAGCTTTCTTT.

This clone was seen many times. The chain recombines TRBV3-1 (or the pseudogene TRBV3-2) with TRBJ2-5; 14 bases map to TRBD2. CDR1 LGHDT and CDR2 YNNKEL come from the germline V gene (reference sequence). This CDR3 is built from 17 residues. With 4 bases clipped from V and 5 bases from J, the junction kept 9 bases outside the gene matches. CDR3 bases: TGTGCCAGCAGCCCCTGGACTAGCGGGGGGTTGGGCGAGACCCAGTACTTC. Translated, it gives CASSPWTSGGLGETQYF.

This clone came up once. The gene calls are TRBV20-1 and TRBJ2-5; D uncertain. The CDR3 extends over 11 amino acids. V shed 5 bases and J shed 2 bases, with 6 bases lying between them. Germline CDR1 reads DFQATT; CDR2 reads SNEGSKA (reference sequence). The CDR3 reads CSAQWQETQYF. CDR3 bases: TGCAGTGCTCAGTGGCAAGAGACCCAGTACTTC.

As DNA, the CDR3 is TGTGCCAGCAGCTTGGCAGGCATGAACACTGAAGCTTTCTTT. Amino acids: CASSLAGMNTEAFF. The chain uses TRBV7-9 and TRBJ1-1, with D unresolved. Germline values: CDR1 SEHNR, CDR2 FQNEAQ (reference sequence). Trimming left V 3 bases short and J 0 bases short, with 8 bases between. The length of the CDR3 is 14 residues.

The rearrangement links TRBV28 to TRBJ1-1; TRBD1 aligns across 7 bases. From germline, CDR1 is MDHEN and CDR2 SYDVKM. This CDR3 is 15 amino acids long. V was clipped by 6 bases and J by 4 bases; unmatched bases: 11. The DNA of the CDR3 is TGTGCCAGCAGCCCTTCCTTAACAGGGGCCACTGAAGCTTTCTTT. It codes for CASSPSLTGATEAFF.

This chain links TRBV29-1 with TRBJ2-7; TRBD1 matches at 10 bases. V gave up 5 bases and J gave up 3 bases; unmatched junction bases: 7. CDR1 and CDR2 from the germline V gene are SQVTM and ANQGSEA. The CDR3 runs to 14 residues. The CDR3 bases are TGCAGCGTTTTGGGGACAGGGGAGAGCTACGAGCAGTACTTC. It is translated as CSVLGTGESYEQYF.

The chain uses TRBV9 and TRBJ2-1, with 7 bases fitting TRBD1. The V gene end was trimmed by 2 bases and the J gene end by 8 bases; junction bases not matched to a gene: 10. The CDR3 has 15 residues. The germline V gene encodes CDR1 SGDLS and CDR2 YYNGEE. The CDR3 DNA reads TGTGCCAGCAGCGTCGGACAGGCAGCCTGGGATGAGCAGTTCTTC. Amino acid sequence: CASSVGQAAWDEQFF.

This chain joins TRBV30 and TRBJ1-2; D remains unclear. CDR1 is GTSNPN, CDR2 SVGIG, per germline (reference sequence). The CDR3 is 13 amino acids. V lost 3 bases to trimming and J lost 3 bases, with 11 bases between them. CDR3 sequence (DNA): TGTGCCTGGAGACGGGGAGAGGACTATGGCTACACCTTC. As protein: CAWRRGEDYGYTF.

The chain carries TRBV18 and TRBJ2-5, with a weak D call TRBD1 (6 bases). Trimming stripped 3 bases from V and 0 bases from J, with 14 bases between. Per germline, CDR1 KGHSH and CDR2 LQKENI. This CDR3 is 16 amino acids long. CDR3 DNA sequence: TGTGCCAGCTCACCCACGAAAACAGGGTACCAAGAGACCCAGTACTTC. This gives the protein CASSPTKTGYQETQYF.

In its sample, this clone was seen a few times. The V gene is TRBV6-2 or TRBV6-3, the J gene TRBJ1-2; D ambiguous. The CDR3 contains 18 residues. Per germline, CDR1 MNHEY and CDR2 SVGEGT. V was shortened by 0 bases and J by 2 bases, with 19 bases between the two germline ends. The CDR3 DNA reads TGTGCCAGCAGTTACTCGGCCTCCCCCGTCTGGCAGAACTATGGCTACACCTTC. Encoded protein: CASSYSASPVWQNYGYTF.

This chain joins TRBV3-1 (or the pseudogene TRBV3-2) and TRBJ2-2; D remains unclear. The V gene's germline CDR1 is LGHDT and CDR2 YNNKEL (reference sequence). The V end was cut by 0 bases, the J end by 9 bases, with 8 bases between. The CDR3 consists of 13 residues. The CDR3 DNA is TGTGCCAGCAGCCAAGAAACTCCCCGGGAGCTGTTTTTT. Protein product: CASSQETPRELFF.

The rearrangement joins TRBV10-3 to TRBJ2-1; 8 positions agree with TRBD2. The CDR3 is made up of 16 amino acids. The trim removed 5 bases at V and 0 bases at J, leaving 6 bases unmatched. The germline V gene encodes CDR1 ENHRY and CDR2 SYGVKD. Here the CDR3 reads CAISFGGGSSYNEQFF. As DNA, the CDR3 is TGTGCCATCAGTTTCGGGGGGGGCTCCTCCTACAATGAGCAGTTCTTC.

The chain is built from TRBV3-1 (or the pseudogene TRBV3-2) and TRBJ1-2; tentative D call: TRBD1 (6 bases). The CDR3 runs to 12 residues. From germline, CDR1 is LGHDT and CDR2 YNNKEL (reference sequence). The V end lost 1 base, the J end lost 8 bases, and 8 bases lay between the germline ends. CDR3 amino acids: CASSQVQGGYTF. The CDR3 DNA follows: TGTGCCAGCAGCCAAGTACAGGGCGGCTACACCTTC.